This T cell receptor (beta chain) appears in the sequencing data of a study of early T cells in non-severe SARS-CoV-2 infection. cDNA molecules, individually, were tagged with unique molecular identifiers. TCRdb reanalysed the 5' RACE reads using MiXCR and keeps one entry per CDR3 protein. The sample records over 85,000 distinct CDR3 sequences, roughly 17% being singletons. This CDR3 region has 18 residues. V gave up 2 bases and J gave up 4 bases; unmatched junction bases: 9. Germline CDR1 is ENHRY and CDR2 is SYGVKD. This clonotype was detected many times. Material: whole blood. The sequence derives from an adult who was a healthcare worker with PCR-confirmed SARS-CoV-2 infection or an uninfected control (not recorded which). The chain has TRBV10-3 and TRBJ2-6; 9 nucleotides line up with TRBD1. For the CDR3, the DNA is TGTGCCATCAGTGAGGCGGCGGGACAGGGAACCGGGGCCAACGTCCTGACTTTC. Amino acids: CAISEAAGQGTGANVLTF.